Listed here are 7 T cell receptor beta chains from one sample, sequenced in a study of cytomegalovirus exposure and HLA in healthy donors. Primers included in the PCR were 60 Vbeta and 13 Jbeta primers. Generated by immunoSEQ multiplex PCR, the TCRdb table keeps only in-frame clones and is missing some. The table shows 150,000 to 200,000 clones, with roughly 77% occurring only once. Sequencing was carried out using PBMCs. These receptors came from a woman aged 50 to 60 in good health and CMV-seronegative.

Of note for this clone: Its ends do not fully match the called genes, so a read error is possible. CDR3 sequence reads: CASSWGGATRITYERYF. CDR3 nucleotides: TGCGCCAGCAGCTGGGGCGGGGCCACTCGGATTACCTACGAGCGGTACTTC. The chain couples TRBV5-1 to TRBJ2-7; TRBD2 is a possible D gene (6 bases). The germline V gene has CDR1 SGHRS and CDR2 YFSETQ. CDR3 size: 17 residues.

The gene calls are TRBV18 and TRBJ2-1; 12 bases line up with TRBD2. From germline, CDR1 is KGHSH and CDR2 LQKENI. V shed 6 bases, J shed 5 bases, and the junction held 5 bases outside the gene matches. The CDR3 runs 15 residues. In DNA form, the CDR3 reads TGTGCCAGCTCGGCCACTAGCGGGAGGAACAATGAGCAGTTCTTC. It codes for CASSATSGRNNEQFF.

The chain joins TRBV19 to TRBJ1-6; 7 positions match TRBD1. V gave up 5 bases and J gave up 6 bases; unmatched junction bases: 13. The CDR3 runs 17 residues. CDR1 is LNHDA, CDR2 SQIVND, per germline (reference sequence). The CDR3 here is CASSPGGRSWGNSPLHF. The CDR3 DNA reads TGTGCCAGTAGTCCAGGGGGAAGGTCCTGGGGTAATTCACCCCTCCACTTT.

The chain couples TRBV6-5 to TRBJ1-1; no firm D call. CDR3 length equals 16 residues. Trimming cost V 2 bases and J 1 base, with 14 bases left between them. The germline V gene encodes CDR1 MNHEY and CDR2 SVGAGI. This CDR3 is CASSYGATGANTEAFF. The CDR3 nucleotides are TGTGCCAGCAGTTACGGTGCGACGGGTGCGAACACTGAAGCTTTCTTT.

This rearrangement joins TRBV4-3 to TRBJ1-1; D is unclear. Between the trimmed V and J ends, which lost 2 bases and 0 bases, there was a span of 19 bases. CDR1 LGHNA and CDR2 YSLEER come from the germline V gene. CDR3 length equals 18 residues. CDR3 bases: TGCGCCAGCAGCCAATTACCAACCGGCGGAATTATGAACACTGAAGCTTTCTTT. Translation: CASSQLPTGGIMNTEAFF.

The chain joins TRBV27 to TRBJ1-2, with 7 bases aligning to TRBD1. With V trimmed by 6 bases and J by 4 bases, 5 bases remained unmatched. Germline assignment: CDR1 MNHEY and CDR2 SMNVEV (reference sequence). The CDR3 sequence is 13 residues long. The CDR3 is CASSRQGPYGYTF. As DNA, the CDR3 is TGTGCCAGCAGCCGACAGGGCCCCTATGGCTACACCTTC.

The V call is TRBV6-1, the J call TRBJ1-5, with D possibly matching TRBD1 (5 bases). Trimming left V 7 bases short and J 2 bases short, with 12 bases between. Per the germline V gene, CDR1 is MNHNS and CDR2 is SASEGT. The CDR3 sequence is 14 residues long. DNA for the CDR3: TGTGCCAGCACTGCAGGGATTGGCAATCAGCCCCAGCATTTT. It encodes CASTAGIGNQPQHF.